This T cell receptor beta chain emerged from a study of Graves' ophthalmopathy and Graves' hyperthyroidism. Germline V CDR1 and CDR2: SEHNR, FQNEAQ (reference sequence). V was clipped by 7 bases and J by 5 bases, with 8 bases between them. There are 11 residues in the CDR3. Moderate-to-severe activity, CAS at least 3, NOSPECS at least 4 and duration under 3 months characterized donors with ophthalmopathy. RNA served as the template for amplifying TCR beta CDR3 regions. First-round RT-PCR used HTBI primers; second-round multiplex PCR followed. TCRdb ran MiXCR on the multiplex PCR reads and lists one entry per CDR3 protein. The profile shows over 450,000 distinct CDR3 sequences, over 13% of them singletons. Overall study findings and caveats: A 13-signature model separated ophthalmopathy from stable hyperthyroidism, 87.88% sensitivity, around 78% specificity. The majority of expanded thyroid clonotypes above 0.001 frequency also occurred in blood.

This clonotype was detected ten times or more. Its antigen is unknown. This TCR derives from a woman in her 30s with Graves' ophthalmopathy. The V and J genes are TRBV7-9 and TRBJ2-5, with unresolved D. The sample comprised blood. In nucleotides, the CDR3 is TGTGCCAGCACCTTGGGCGAGACCCAGTACTTC. It is translated as CASTLGETQYF.